Sequencing of this TCR beta chain was carried out in a study of response to subunit inactivated influenza vaccine. Study outcomes and limitations: Only a handful of new T cells, the authors suggested, are recruited with each seasonal influenza vaccination.

This CDR3 has 13 amino acids. Per germline, CDR1 SQVTM and CDR2 ANQGSEA. V was trimmed by 6 bases and J by 1 base, leaving 11 bases between them. Via MiXCR, TCRdb re-called the RT-PCR reads, giving one row per CDR3 protein. Of 400,000 to 650,000 distinct CDR3 sequences detected, around 7.7% appear once; the ten largest clones hold 10% to 15%. Worth noting for this clonotype: Its antigen is unidentified.

The V call is TRBV29-1, the J call TRBJ2-3, with D perhaps matching TRBD2 (6 bases). The sample was PBMCs from blood, taken roughly 24 months after vaccination. This receptor was obtained from a man aged 50-75 years who received an inactivated influenza vaccine. The CDR3 reads CSVASDRTDTQYF. CDR3 bases: TGCAGCGTGGCTAGCGACCGCACAGATACGCAGTATTTT.